This TCR beta chain is from a study of T cell repertoires in cytomegalovirus infection (dated by TCRdb to between 2018 and 2020). Describing the broader study: The HLA type of each donor mattered for the analysis, because public TCR beta signatures pointed to carriage of CMV infection along with the matching HLA type. Paper-wide results and their limitations: Cumulative frequency of public TCR beta family members discriminated carriers of CMV infection plus the relevant HLA type in this cohort and an independent 352-donor cohort. In the ex vivo response, HLA-C-restricted CMV-specific TCR beta clonotypes were dominant, and in two of eight donors the single most frequent clonotype came from this HLA-C-restricted group.

This clonotype was recorded a few times. No cognate antigen has been identified for it. Base qualities are missing; no much larger clone stands one base away. Sequencing instrument: Illumina HiSeq 1500. TCRdb itself trimmed the public reads at Q25 with fastp, ran MiXCR and retained productive beta chains. Each CDR3 protein gets just one entry, which takes the most common genes and DNA from the rows behind it. This sample holds more than 650,000 distinct CDR3 sequences; roughly a third were observed only once. The top ten constitute 2.8% of the sample. The origin of this receptor is a human donor in good health (CMV status not recorded). Some clones in this sample may be carry-over from other donors' samples. Sample: PBMCs.

The nucleotides are TGTGCCAGCAGCATCCAGTCCCCGATGGGTGAGCAGTACTTC. Its translation reads: CASSIQSPMGEQYF. The chain was built from TRBV7-2 and TRBJ2-7, with no confidently assigned D gene. The germline V gene provides CDR1 SGHTA and CDR2 FQGNSA. The junction shows trimming of 5 bases on V and 7 bases on J, plus 18 bases between the germline ends. The CDR3, cysteine through phenylalanine, is 14 amino acids long. Only CDR3 DNA is held: 42 bases, read in frame from base 1.